This T cell receptor beta chain was recorded in a study of T cell responses to AZD1222 COVID-19 vaccine. Sequencing used immunoSEQ multiplex PCR; TCRdb keeps in-frame clones, though not all of them. Among roughly 120,000 clones, 85% to 95% were seen once, and the ten largest hold around 5.1%. Recipients boosted at about 4 weeks or about 12 weeks are pooled. Points on this clone: Its antigen is not known.

Notes on the study in general: Donors were largely white British and mainly female; clonal diversity was possibly underestimated. Reports say nearly half of spike-specific TCRs go after unmutated variant regions. Two AZD1222 doses significantly raised spike-specific TCR breadth and depth over controls.

The sequences come from peripheral blood, collected 28 days after the second AZD1222 dose. The receptor's source is an adult who received the AZD1222 COVID-19 vaccine.

This CDR3 reads CATSDSSGSSQYNEQFF. As DNA, the CDR3 is TGTGCCACCAGTGATTCGTCGGGCAGCTCGCAGTACAATGAGCAGTTCTTC. The chain recombines TRBV24-1 with TRBJ2-1; the D is unclear. CDR1 and CDR2 from the germline V gene are KGHDR and SFDVKD. This CDR3 spans 17 amino acids. Trimming stripped 2 bases from V and 4 bases from J, with 17 bases between.